This TCR beta chain was sequenced during a study of blood T cell repertoires in COVID-19. There are 13 residues in the CDR3. The V and J ends lost 3 bases and 6 bases, in that order; junction bases with no gene match: 5. In germline, CDR1 is LGHNA, CDR2 YNFKEQ. Profiling relied on immunoSEQ multiplex PCR, and the TCRdb table lists in-frame clones only, not all of them. The sample yields some 48,000 clones, around nine tenths seen once. The V and J genes are TRBV4-2 and TRBJ2-7, with 7 bases that match TRBD2. Sample: peripheral blood. This TCR came from a man between 65 and 79 years old with active COVID-19. As DNA, the CDR3 is TGTGCCAGCAGCCACCCGGGGAGGGGCGAGCAGTACTTC. Protein sequence: CASSHPGRGEQYF.